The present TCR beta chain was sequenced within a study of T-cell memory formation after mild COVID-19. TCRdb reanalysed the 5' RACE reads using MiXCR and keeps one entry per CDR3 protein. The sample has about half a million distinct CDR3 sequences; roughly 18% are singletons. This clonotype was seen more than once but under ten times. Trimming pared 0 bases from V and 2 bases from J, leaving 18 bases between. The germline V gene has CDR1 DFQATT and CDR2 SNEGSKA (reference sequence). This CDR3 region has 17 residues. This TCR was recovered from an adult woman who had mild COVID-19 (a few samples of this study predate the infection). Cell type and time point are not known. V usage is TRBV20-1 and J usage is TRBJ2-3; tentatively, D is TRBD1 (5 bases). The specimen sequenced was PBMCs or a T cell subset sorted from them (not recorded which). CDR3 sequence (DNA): TGCAGTGCTAGAGATGGGGCTGCGGATCCTGTCACAGATACGCAGTATTTT. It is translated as CSARDGAADPVTDTQYF.